This record looks at one T cell receptor beta chain sequence and its context. The donors, nominally healthy at sampling, likely had unrecorded immune exposures. This sample was included in a study of cytomegalovirus exposure and HLA in healthy donors. Study background: Researchers previously reported finding about 110 million unique TCR beta sequences from roughly 170 million T cells. Around 78 million unique TCRs, all from HLA-typed donors, were included in an early release of the data.

This CDR3 spans 15 amino acids. With 5 bases clipped from V and 6 bases from J, the junction kept 7 bases outside the gene matches. CDR1 is SGDLS, CDR2 YYNGEE, per germline. PCR was performed using 60 Vbeta and 13 Jbeta primers. The protocol was immunoSEQ multiplex PCR, while the TCRdb copy is restricted to in-frame clones and leaves out a portion. The top ten clones hold about 1.3% of a sample with over 130,000 clones, roughly 80% of them seen once. This sequence originates from a female donor in good health and CMV-seronegative. The sequenced sample consisted of PBMCs. The J gene is TRBJ2-2, the V gene TRBV9; 10 bases line up with TRBD1. The CDR3 loop reads CASRARDRGAGELFF. The CDR3 bases are TGTGCCAGCAGAGCCAGGGACAGGGGAGCCGGGGAGCTGTTTTTT.